Following are 10 T cell receptor beta chains from one sample sequenced in a study of CD8 T cells in Susac syndrome. Random hexamers were used to reverse transcribe the RNA input (roughly 0.5 to 1 ug). One entry per CDR3 protein results from TCRdb running MiXCR on the immunoSEQ multiplex PCR reads. Among 250,000 to 300,000 distinct CDR3 sequences listed, 65% to 90% were seen once. The sequencing input was CD8+ T cells from PBMCs. These receptors were collected from a human donor with multiple sclerosis.

The chain carries TRBV6-5 and TRBJ2-1; TRBD2 matches 8 bases. The CDR3 covers 18 residues. Germline loops: CDR1 MNHEY, CDR2 SVGAGI. V lost 0 bases, J lost 7 bases, and 14 bases stayed unmatched. The CDR3 coding sequence is TGTGCCAGCAGTTACTCGGGGATGGGCGGGAGGCGAACGAATGAGCAGTTCTTC. Translation: CASSYSGMGGRRTNEQFF.

This sequence joins TRBV4-3 and TRBJ2-3; D is tentatively TRBD1 or TRBD2 (6 bases each). CDR3 length: 20 amino acids. The germline V gene encodes CDR1 LGHNA and CDR2 YSLEER. Trimming cost V 3 bases and J 5 bases, with 30 bases left between them. The chain's CDR3 is CASSHLGGGGGRTSEDTQYF. DNA of the CDR3: TGCGCCAGCAGCCATTTGGGGGGCGGAGGAGGAAGGACGAGCGAAGATACGCAGTATTTT.

V and J are TRBV9 and TRBJ2-1, with D uncertain. This CDR3 comprises 13 residues. The germline gives CDR1 SGDLS, CDR2 YYNGEE. Trimming took 0 bases from V and 8 from J, leaving 9 bases between them. CDR3 in amino acids: CASSVAGWDEQFF. DNA of the CDR3: TGTGCCAGCAGCGTAGCTGGATGGGATGAGCAGTTCTTC.

The gene calls are TRBV20-1 and TRBJ2-5; 8 nucleotides agree with TRBD2. After removal of 2 bases from V and 2 bases from J, the junction contained 4 bases not matched to a gene. The germline CDR1 and CDR2 sequences are DFQATT and SNEGSKA (reference sequence). The CDR3 length is 14 residues. For the CDR3, the DNA is TGCAGTGCTAGACTAGCGGGTCCTCAAGAGACCCAGTACTTC. It specifies CSARLAGPQETQYF.

This chain joins TRBV28 and TRBJ1-6; the D is unclear. CDR1 and CDR2 (germline): MDHEN, SYDVKM. V lost 1 base, J lost 5 bases, and 3 bases lay in between. This CDR3 is built from 13 residues. The DNA for the CDR3 is TGTGCCAGCAGTTTATCCCATAATTCACCCCTCCACTTT. It translates to CASSLSHNSPLHF.

The CDR3: CATSRDRQGGSPLHF. CDR3 sequence (DNA): TGTGCCACCAGCAGAGATCGCCAGGGGGGTTCACCCCTCCACTTT. The chain employs TRBV15 and TRBJ1-6, with 7 bases aligning to TRBD1. CDR1 is LNHNV, CDR2 YYDKDF, per germline (reference sequence). The CDR3 loop spans 15 amino acids. J lost 9 bases, V lost 0 bases, and 5 bases had no gene match. The complete variable domain, with remaining parts taken from reference TRBV15 and TRBJ1-6, reads DAMVIQNPRYQVTQFGKPVTLSCSQTLNHNVMYWYQQKSSQAPKLLFHYYDKDFNNEADTPDNFQSRRPNTSFCFLDIRSPGLGDTAMYLCATSRDRQGGSPLHFGNGTRLTVT.

V usage is TRBV27 and J usage is TRBJ2-5; D possibly corresponds to TRBD2 (6 bases). V was clipped by 5 bases and J by 1 base, with 17 bases between them. Germline lookup yields CDR1 MNHEY and CDR2 SMNVEV (reference sequence). The CDR3 is 16 residues long. DNA for the CDR3: TGTGCCAGCAGTGGAGGGTCCCGGGACGGCCAAGAGACCCAGTACTTC. Translating gives CASSGGSRDGQETQYF.

The chain carries TRBV27 and TRBJ1-1; D call uncertain. CDR1 is MNHEY, CDR2 SMNVEV, per germline (reference sequence). The CDR3 covers 11 residues. Trimming shortened V by 6 bases and J by 4 bases, and 6 bases separated the two germline ends. In nucleotides, the CDR3 is TGTGCCAGCAGAAAGGGCACTGAAGCTTTCTTT. It yields the protein CASRKGTEAFF.

This chain uses TRBV27 with TRBJ2-3; 11 nucleotides line up with TRBD2. The CDR3 covers 18 residues. Germline-derived CDR1 and CDR2 are MNHEY and SMNVEV (reference sequence). V dropped 2 bases and J dropped 0; count of bases not matched to a gene: 7. CDR3 sequence: CASSLILAGAFSTDTQYF. CDR3 nucleotide sequence: TGTGCCAGCAGTTTAATACTAGCGGGAGCGTTTAGCACAGATACGCAGTATTTT.

The rearrangement joins TRBV5-1 to TRBJ2-2; perhaps TRBD1 as D (5 bases). CDR3 length equals 16 residues. The germline V and J ends were trimmed by 4 bases and 7 bases, with 20 bases remaining between them. CDR1 is SGHRS and CDR2 is YFSETQ in the germline V gene. The CDR3, as DNA: TGCGCCAGCAGCCCAATTTACAATCAAAGGGGCGGGGAGCTGTTTTTT. It encodes CASSPIYNQRGGELFF.